This T cell receptor beta chain was found in a study of T cell responses to AZD1222 COVID-19 vaccine. Study observations and caveats: Repertoires were sampled only after the peak T cell response. Spike-spanning, vaccine-associated CD4 TCRs were dominant at 160-218 and 743-854. Nearly half of spike-specific TCRs reportedly go after variant regions that carry no mutations. Donors were mostly white British, more females; clonal diversity possibly underestimated.

Germline V gene lookup returns CDR1 MNHEY and CDR2 SMNVEV (reference sequence). V dropped 7 bases and J dropped 5; count of bases not matched to a gene: 8. The CDR3 totals 13 residues. A remark on this clone: Its target is not known.

This table comes from immunoSEQ multiplex PCR, and its TCRdb copy is limited to in-frame clones, with some not included. The table lists over 150,000 clones, 80% to 90% of them singletons. The sequenced sample was peripheral blood, obtained on day 0 of AZD1222 vaccination. The chain carries TRBV27 and TRBJ2-7, with 7 bases lining up with TRBD1. This sequence originates from an adult in good health. CDR3 in amino acids: CASKTLTGHEQYF. CDR3 nucleotide sequence: TGTGCCAGCAAAACCCTGACAGGGCACGAGCAGTACTTC.